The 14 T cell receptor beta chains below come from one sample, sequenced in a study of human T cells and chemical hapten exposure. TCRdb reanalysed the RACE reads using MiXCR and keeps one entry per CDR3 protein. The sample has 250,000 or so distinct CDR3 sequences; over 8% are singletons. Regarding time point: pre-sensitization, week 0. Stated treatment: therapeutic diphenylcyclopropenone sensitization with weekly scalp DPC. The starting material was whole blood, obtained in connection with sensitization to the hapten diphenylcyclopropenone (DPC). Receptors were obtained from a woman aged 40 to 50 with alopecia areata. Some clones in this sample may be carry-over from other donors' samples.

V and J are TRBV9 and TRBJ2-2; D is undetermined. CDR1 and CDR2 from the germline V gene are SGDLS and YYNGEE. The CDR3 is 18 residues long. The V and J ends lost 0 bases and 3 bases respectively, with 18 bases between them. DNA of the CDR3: TGTGCCAGCAGCGTAGGGTATCGGCCGCGTCTAGACACCGGGGAGCTGTTTTTT. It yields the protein CASSVGYRPRLDTGELFF.

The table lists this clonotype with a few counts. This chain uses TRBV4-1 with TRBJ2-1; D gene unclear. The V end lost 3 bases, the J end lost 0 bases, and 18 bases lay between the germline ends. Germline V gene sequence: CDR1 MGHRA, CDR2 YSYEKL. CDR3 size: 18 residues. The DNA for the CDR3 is TGCGCCAGCAGCCAGTGGTCCTTACGCCGTCGCTCCTACAATGAGCAGTTCTTC. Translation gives CASSQWSLRRRSYNEQFF.

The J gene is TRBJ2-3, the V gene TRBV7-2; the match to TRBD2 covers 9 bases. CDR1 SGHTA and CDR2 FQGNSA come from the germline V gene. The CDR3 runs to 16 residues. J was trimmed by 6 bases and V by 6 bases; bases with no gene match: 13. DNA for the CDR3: TGTGCCAGCAGATTTCAGCCGGGACTAGCCTTGGATACGCAGTATTTT. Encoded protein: CASRFQPGLALDTQYF.

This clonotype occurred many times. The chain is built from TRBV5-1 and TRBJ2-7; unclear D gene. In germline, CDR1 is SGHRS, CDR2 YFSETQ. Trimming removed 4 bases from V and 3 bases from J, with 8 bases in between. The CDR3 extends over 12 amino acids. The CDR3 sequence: CASSANNYEQYF. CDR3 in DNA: TGCGCCAGCAGCGCCAATAACTACGAGCAGTACTTC. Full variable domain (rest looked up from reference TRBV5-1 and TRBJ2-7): KAGVTQTPRYLIKTRGQQVTLSCSPISGHRSVSWYQQTPGQGLQFLFEYFSETQRNKGNFPGRFSGRQFSNSRSEMNVSTLELGDSALYLCASSANNYEQYFGPGTRLTVT.

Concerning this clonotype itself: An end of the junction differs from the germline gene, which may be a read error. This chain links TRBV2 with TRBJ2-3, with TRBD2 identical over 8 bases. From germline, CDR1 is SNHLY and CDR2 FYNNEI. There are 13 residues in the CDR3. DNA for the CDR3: TGTGCCAGCTGTAGTCAGCGGGAGACGCCCCTTCATTTT. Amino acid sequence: CASCSQRETPLHF.

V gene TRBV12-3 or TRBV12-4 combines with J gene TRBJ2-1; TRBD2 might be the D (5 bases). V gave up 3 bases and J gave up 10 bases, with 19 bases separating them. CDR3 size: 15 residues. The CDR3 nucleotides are TGTGCCAGCAGTTTTTTAGGGCCGGAGGTTTCGGAGCAGTTCTTC. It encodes CASSFLGPEVSEQFF.

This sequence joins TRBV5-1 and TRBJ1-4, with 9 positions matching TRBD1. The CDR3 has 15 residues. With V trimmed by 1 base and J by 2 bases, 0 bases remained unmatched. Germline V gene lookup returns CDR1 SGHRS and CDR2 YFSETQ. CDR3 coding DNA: TGCGCCAGCAGCTTGACAGGGGGCACTAATGAAAAACTGTTTTTT. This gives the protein CASSLTGGTNEKLFF. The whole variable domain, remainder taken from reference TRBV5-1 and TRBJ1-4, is KAGVTQTPRYLIKTRGQQVTLSCSPISGHRSVSWYQQTPGQGLQFLFEYFSETQRNKGNFPGRFSGRQFSNSRSEMNVSTLELGDSALYLCASSLTGGTNEKLFFGSGTQLSVL.

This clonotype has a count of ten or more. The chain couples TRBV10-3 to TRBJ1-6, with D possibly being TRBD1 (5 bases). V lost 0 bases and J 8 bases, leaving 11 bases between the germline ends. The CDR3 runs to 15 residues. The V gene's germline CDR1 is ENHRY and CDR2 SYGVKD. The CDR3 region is CAISESRQGDSPLHF. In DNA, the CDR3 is TGTGCCATCAGTGAGTCCCGGCAGGGAGATTCACCCCTCCACTTT.

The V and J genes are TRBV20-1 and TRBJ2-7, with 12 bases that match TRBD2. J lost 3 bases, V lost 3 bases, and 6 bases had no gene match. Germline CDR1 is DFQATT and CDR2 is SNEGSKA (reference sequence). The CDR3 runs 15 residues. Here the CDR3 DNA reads TGCAGTGCTAGGCCGACTAGCGGGAGACTCTACGAGCAGTACTTC. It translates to CSARPTSGRLYEQYF.

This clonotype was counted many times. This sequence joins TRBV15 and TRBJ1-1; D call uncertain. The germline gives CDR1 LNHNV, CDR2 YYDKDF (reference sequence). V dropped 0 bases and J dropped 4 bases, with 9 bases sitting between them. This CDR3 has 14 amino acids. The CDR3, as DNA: TGTGCCACCAGCAGAGATGGGTGGCGCACTGAAGCTTTCTTT. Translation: CATSRDGWRTEAFF.

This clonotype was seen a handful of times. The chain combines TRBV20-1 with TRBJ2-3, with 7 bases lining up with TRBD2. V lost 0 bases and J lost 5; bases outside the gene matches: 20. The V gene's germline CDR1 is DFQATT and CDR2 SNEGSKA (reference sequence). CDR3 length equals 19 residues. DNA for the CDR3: TGCAGTGCTAGAGATAGGCGGCGGGGGACTCTCGCTACCTTAGATACGCAGTATTTT. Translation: CSARDRRRGTLATLDTQYF.

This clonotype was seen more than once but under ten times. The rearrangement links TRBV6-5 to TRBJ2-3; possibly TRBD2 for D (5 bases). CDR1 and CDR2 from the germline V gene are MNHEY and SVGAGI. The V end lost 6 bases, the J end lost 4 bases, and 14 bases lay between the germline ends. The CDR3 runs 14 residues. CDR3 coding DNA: TGTGCCAGCAGGTCCCCCGGGGTGCCAGATACGCAGTATTTT. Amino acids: CASRSPGVPDTQYF.

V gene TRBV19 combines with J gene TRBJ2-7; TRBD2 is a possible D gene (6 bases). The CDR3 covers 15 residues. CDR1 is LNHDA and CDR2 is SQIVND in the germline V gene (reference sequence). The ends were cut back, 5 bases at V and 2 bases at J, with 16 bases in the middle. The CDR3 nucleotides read TGTGCCAGTAGTTCCGGGACTTTATCTACCTACGAGCAGTACTTC. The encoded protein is CASSSGTLSTYEQYF.

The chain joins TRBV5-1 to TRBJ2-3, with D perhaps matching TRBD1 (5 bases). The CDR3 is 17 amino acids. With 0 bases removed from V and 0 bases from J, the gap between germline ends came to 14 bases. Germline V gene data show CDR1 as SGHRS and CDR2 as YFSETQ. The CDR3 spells CASSLATGPPSTDTQYF. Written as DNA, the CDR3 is TGCGCCAGCAGCTTGGCCACAGGTCCACCTAGCACAGATACGCAGTATTTT.